This TCR beta chain was found in a study of cytomegalovirus exposure and HLA in healthy donors (dated by TCRdb to the late 2010s). With regard to the full study: An earlier analysis of some 620 of the donors reported over 250 Gb of sequence data and some 110 million unique TCR beta sequences obtained from around 170 million T cells. The T cell repertoires of some 670 subjects were profiled by immunosequencing and related to cytomegalovirus serostatus. To study patterns of TCR occurrence, a later analysis re-analyzed previously published TCR beta repertoires from 500 to 850 donors and added high-resolution HLA genotyping. Donor age, sex, ethnicity and CMV serostatus were compiled alongside the repertoire data. The study was designed to test whether signatures of past pathogen exposure could be identified by cataloging public T cell receptors. To decide whether each TCR beta V gene segment behaved as functional or pseudogenic, an earlier analysis of some 600 of the donors relied on high-throughput TCR beta sequencing. Roughly five DR-DQ haplotypes were handled as single units for association and clustering, since linkage in the cohort was strong. Rather than using new phenotypic data, the later analysis identified candidate immune exposures from TCR beta sequences and from how often those sequences occurred across donors. A later genetic analysis took genome-wide SNP genotypes for about 55% of the 666 donors and used that subset as a discovery cohort. Roughly 290 gigabases of sequencing data and tens of millions of unique TCR sequences made up an early release that covered some 640 HLA-typed donors. Across 398 genotyped donors of the cohort, an average of approximately 240,000 unique TCR beta nucleotide sequences per donor were sequenced, and 15% to 20% of those sequences were non-productive. Typing coverage varied by locus: roughly 629-640 donors for A, B, C, DRB1 and DQB1; roughly 520 for DQA1; some 610 for DPA1; 400 to 480 for DPB1. Both class I and class II loci were covered by HLA typing, at four-digit resolution. In addition to the first cohort of 650 to 800 subjects, a separate validation cohort of about 120 different subjects was used. The genetic ancestry cluster associated with self-reported Caucasian donors included approximately 85% of the roughly 390 genotyped donors. Every repertoire in the discovery cohort had been generated on one and the same sequencing platform. To predict cytomegalovirus infection status, the study brought together high-throughput TCR immunosequencing, statistical association of individual TCRs with disease status, and machine learning.

The cohort consisted of hundreds of healthy bone marrow donors. All cohort members were sampled while nominally healthy, although unrecorded immune exposures were likely present. The donor was CMV seronegative and was included in the group of hundreds of seronegative cohort members. A peripheral blood sample was provided by each donor, and peripheral blood mononuclear cells were used for TCR beta sequencing. Genomic DNA was extracted from the blood cell samples with the Qiagen DNeasy Blood Extraction Kit. The method behind the library was the immunoSEQ multiplex PCR assay. The multiplex PCR relied on a mix of 60 forward primers for TCR Vbeta segments and 13 reverse primers for TCR Jbeta segments. The CDR3 region of rearranged TCR beta genes was amplified from genomic DNA by a multiplex PCR assay. On the Illumina HiSeq System, the amplified TCR beta libraries were sequenced as 87-base-pair reads. The source study handled its data this way. Across the 500 to 700 repertoires, a later analysis counted some 80 million unique TCR beta chains, around 10 million of which were shared by at least two donors. Raw reads were error-corrected and collapsed into unique sequences by a nearest-neighbor algorithm in which closely related sequences were merged to remove PCR and sequencing errors. V, D and J gene segments were assigned by aligning CDR3 sequences to IMGT reference sequences. For a sequence to be retained, at least a six-nucleotide match to both a V gene segment and a J gene segment was required. A rearrangement counted as productive if the CDR3 had no stop codons and remained in frame with V and J, and every other rearrangement counted as non-productive. CDR3 was defined according to IMGT convention as the region running from the second conserved V-encoded cysteine to the conserved J-encoded phenylalanine. The earlier analysis of approximately 500 of the donors excluded sequences that lacked an unambiguous match to a single V gene segment. An earlier analysis of several hundred of the donors called V segments functional above 56.7% productive rearrangements and segregating when the between-donor standard deviation exceeded 5%. To diagnose cytomegalovirus status from the catalog of TCR beta chain sequences, a statistical classification framework was built. A later analysis assigned V and J genes by comparing TCR nucleotide sequences with IMGT/GENE-DB human TR gene sequences. A later analysis assigned CDR3 sequences and most-parsimonious VDJ recombination scenarios with the TCRdist pipeline. In a later analysis, each TCR beta chain was defined by its CDR3 amino acid sequence together with its V-gene family, and reads lacking a unique V-gene family were excluded. In a later analysis, around 600 highly shared, low-generation-probability nucleotide sequences were removed to address suspected cross-contamination and a sequencing artifact. For each public chain, a later analysis derived a clonal expansion index from normalized ranks of inferred template counts within each repertoire. In a later analysis, generation probabilities were computed with a VDJ recombination model fitted to out-of-frame rearrangements, and the resulting probabilities were checked against IGoR. In a later analysis, TCR-TCR, TCR-HLA and TCR-CMV co-occurrence was scored with hypergeometric tests, and a repertoire-size bias correction was applied to TCR pairs. A later analysis estimated false discovery rates by permuting HLA or CMV assignments 20 times. A later analysis grouped co-occurring TCRs with DBSCAN, adding TCRdist sequence similarity when clustering within HLA-allele-positive subsets. Co-occurrence clustering excluded repertoires with fewer than 30,000 or more than 120,000 public chains, plus five with anomalous nucleotide sharing. Drawn from immuneACCESS, this table holds only the in-frame rearrangements with V and J called that TCRdb kept. Clones are partly lost; checked studies trace under half to an unresolved V gene and leave the rest unexplained. That table furnishes V, J and clone size, whereas the DNA furnished D and trimming. This sample comprises 70,000 to 90,000 clones, over 60% of them detected only once. Around 4.2% of the sample rests with the top ten.

On this clone itself: The target of this receptor is not known. No much larger clone is present one base from it, and per-base qualities are unavailable.

Cut back by 0 bases and 10 bases, the V and J ends lie 29 bases apart. For CDR1 and CDR2, the germline V gene (reference sequence) lists GTSNPN and SVGIG. Measured from the cysteine to the phenylalanine, the CDR3 is 18 residues long. Left in the record is the CDR3 DNA by itself, 54 bases read in frame from the first base. Results the study describes overall, beyond this receptor: In both the original and validation cohorts, the classifier was reported to diagnose cytomegalovirus status with high specificity and sensitivity. Because some donors lacked HLA typing at each locus, the association tests relied only on the typed subset. An earlier analysis of around 540 of the donors showed that most TCR beta V segments appeared in productive rearrangements either about 90% or about 30% of the time, which broadly matched IMGT annotations. The presence/absence analyses assumed that sequencing depth was roughly uniform across donors, and that assumption may not be true. V-gene and J-gene trimming of TCR beta chains was associated with a missense DCLRE1C variant in a later genetic analysis, and the association was replicated in an independent cohort. Seventeen rarely observed V segments, including chromosome 9 orphons, were excluded from the earlier analysis of approximately 500 of the donors because counts were too low. A group of highly shared sequence variants was considered likely to be a technical artifact of the sequencing pipeline. A later analysis reported that several top co-occurrence clusters appeared linked to parvovirus B19, influenza, CMV and Epstein-Barr virus. A further reported finding was that TCR beta sequences accurately predicted the HLA-A and HLA-B alleles for most subjects in the first cohort. A later analysis found that most CMV-associated TCR beta chains appeared HLA-restricted, with HLA associations seemingly driven largely by CMV exposure. A later analysis associated about 17,000 TCR beta sequences with specific HLA alleles at a false discovery rate of 0.05. Immune exposure information for the cohort was limited to CMV serostatus. Compared with equally common non-associated chains, HLA-associated TCR beta chains in a later analysis were more clonally expanded and had lower generation probabilities. According to a later genetic analysis, donors in an Asian-associated ancestry cluster had fewer N-insertions in productive TCRs than the approximately 670-donor mean. The study gave a list of some 150 TCR beta chains associated with cytomegalovirus. When HLA alleles, especially DR and DQ, strongly co-occurred, attributing TCR associations to individual alleles was difficult. The 87-base-pair reads could not distinguish some IMGT-functional V segments, including TRBV6-2 and TRBV6-3, so those segments were excluded. In a later analysis, TCR association rates were found to vary across HLA loci, with the most associated TCRs seen for DRB1 alleles and the fewest for HLA-C alleles. In vitro tests confirmed that a few of the cytomegalovirus-associated TCR beta chains recognize cytomegalovirus antigens. The cohort was sequenced for TCR beta chains only, and without alpha or paired-chain data the features that could be detected were limited. Correlated functional status among segregating V segments might reflect linkage disequilibrium, but an unknown experimental factor could not be ruled out. The authors suggested that the approach could potentially be extended to other disease states and immunological phenotypes. Most TCR sequences were observed very rarely across donors, whereas some public TCRs were present in many individuals.

The chain was built from TRBV30 and TRBJ2-3; D gene: possibly TRBD1, on 5 matching bases. The clonotype comes from a man in his 60s in good health and CMV-seronegative. The sample consisted of PBMCs. CDR3 region: CAWSVKGWGSSSPIAQYF. The nucleotides are TGTGCCTGGAGTGTGAAGGGATGGGGCTCTTCGTCCCCTATAGCGCAGTATTTT.